This TCR beta chain was documented in a study of Ad26.COV2.S vaccination and SARS-CoV-2 variants. About the study: Enrollment placed the donor in the COV1001 Ad26.COV2.S trial arm.

The method was immunoSEQ multiplex PCR; TCRdb's version includes in-frame clones alone and lacks a portion of them. The sample holds around 270,000 clones, around nine tenths seen once. Noted treatment: roughly 18 received Ad26.COV2.S at low or high dose, single or two shots; several received placebo; per-sample allocation not given. Repertoires come from day 63 after the first vaccine or placebo injection. Germline V CDR1 and CDR2: SEHNR, FQNEAQ (reference sequence). This CDR3 has 17 amino acids. V shed 1 base and J 9 bases; nucleotides not matched to a gene: 8. The clonotype comes from a person aged 18 to 65 who received the Ad26.COV2.S COVID-19 vaccine or a placebo. The specimen was peripheral blood, collected in a trial of Ad26.COV2.S vaccine versus placebo. V usage is TRBV7-9 and J usage is TRBJ2-1; 14 bases map to TRBD2. CDR3 loop: CASSLVQGLAGVGEQFF. DNA for the CDR3: TGTGCCAGCAGCTTAGTCCAGGGACTAGCGGGAGTTGGTGAGCAGTTCTTC. The full variable domain, rest sourced from reference TRBV7-9 and TRBJ2-1, is DTGVSQNPRHKITKRGQNVTFRCDPISEHNRLYWYRQTLGQGPEFLTYFQNEAQLEKSRLLSDRFSAERPKGSFSTLEIQRTEQGDSAMYLCASSLVQGLAGVGEQFFGPGTRLTVL.